This T cell receptor (beta chain) was observed in a study of cytomegalovirus exposure and HLA in healthy donors. Notes on the study in general: Immune exposure data for these donors was limited to CMV serostatus. Associated with HLA alleles at 0.05 false discovery rate in a later analysis were some 18,000 TCR beta sequences.

Comment on this clone: Its antigen is unidentified.

The V and J ends lost 6 bases and 1 base, in that order; junction bases with no gene match: 9. Looked up from germline, CDR1 is SGHAT and CDR2 is FQNNGV. The CDR3 is made up of 16 amino acids. Primers for the PCR totalled 60 Vbeta and 13 Jbeta. Clones were sequenced by immunoSEQ multiplex PCR, and TCRdb holds only the in-frame ones, with some missing. The profile shows more than 85,000 clones, 83% of them singletons. The sequence derives from a man younger than 35 in good health and CMV-seronegative. Sequencing was performed on PBMCs. V is TRBV11-2 and J is TRBJ2-7, with TRBD1 matching over 10 bases. CDR3 DNA sequence: TGTGCCAGCAGGATCATCCGGGACAGGGGTTCCTACGAGCAGTACTTC. Translation: CASRIIRDRGSYEQYF. Using reference TRBV11-2 and TRBJ2-7 for the parts outside the CDR3, the full variable domain is EAGVAQSPRYKIIEKRQSVAFWCNPISGHATLYWYQQILGQGPKLLIQFQNNGVVDDSQLPKDRFSAERLKGVDSTLKIQPAKLEDSAVYLCASRIIRDRGSYEQYFGPGTRLTVT.